This T cell receptor (beta chain) was profiled in a study of cytomegalovirus exposure and HLA in healthy donors. V lost 6 bases, J lost 4 bases, and 10 bases stayed unmatched. Germline loops: CDR1 MDHEN, CDR2 SYDVKM. This CDR3 is 15 amino acids long. A note on this clone: Its antigen remains unknown.

Study conclusions and caveats: TCR beta V segments were, for the most part, productive about 87% or about 30% of the time in an earlier analysis. An analysis that came later showed most CMV-associated TCR beta chains appearing HLA-restricted.

13 Jbeta primers and 60 Vbeta primers were used for the PCR. Generated by immunoSEQ multiplex PCR, the TCRdb table keeps only in-frame clones and is missing some. This sample has around 150,000 clones; about 72% occur once, and the top ten carry approximately 2%. The sequenced material came from PBMCs. The TCR sequence derives from a man in his forties in good health and CMV-seronegative. This sequence joins TRBV28 and TRBJ2-3; TRBD1 agrees at 7 bases. CDR3 in amino acids: CASRPPGQRADTQYF. Here the CDR3 DNA reads TGTGCCAGCAGGCCCCCGGGACAGAGGGCAGATACGCAGTATTTT.